The 28 T cell receptor beta chains below were found in one sample sequenced in a study of early T cells in non-severe SARS-CoV-2 infection. TCRdb reprocessed the 5' RACE reads via MiXCR and lists one record per CDR3 protein. Altogether tens of thousands of distinct CDR3 sequences are present, more than 10% being singletons, with the ten largest covering approximately 16%. Material for sequencing was whole blood. The receptors were gathered from an adult who was a healthcare worker with PCR-confirmed SARS-CoV-2 infection or an uninfected control (not recorded which).

This clonotype came up a few times. The V call is TRBV20-1, the J call TRBJ2-7; D uncertain. Per germline, CDR1 DFQATT and CDR2 SNEGSKA (reference sequence). This CDR3 region has 13 residues. V gave up 1 base and J gave up 0 bases, with 7 bases separating them. The CDR3 region has the DNA TGCAGTGCTAGAGGCACCCGCTCCTACGAGCAGTACTTC. It yields the protein CSARGTRSYEQYF.

The chain couples TRBV11-2 to TRBJ2-3, with D possibly matching TRBD2 (6 bases). Trimming took off 0 bases at V and 6 bases at J, with 22 bases between the two ends. The CDR3 runs 18 residues. CDR1 is SGHAT and CDR2 is FQNNGV in the germline V gene. This CDR3 reads CASSLDGFGGRPWDTQYF. In DNA, the CDR3 is TGTGCCAGCAGCTTAGATGGTTTTGGAGGGAGGCCATGGGATACGCAGTATTTT.

Many counts were recorded for this clonotype. J is TRBJ2-3 and V is TRBV11-2, with TRBD2 matching over 7 bases. This CDR3 is built from 14 residues. From germline, CDR1 is SGHAT and CDR2 FQNNGV. Losses at the gene ends were 7 bases for V and 0 bases for J; bases not matched to a gene: 4. Here the CDR3 DNA reads TGTGCCAGCAAGGTGGGGGGGAGCACAGATACGCAGTATTTT. This encodes CASKVGGSTDTQYF.

The J gene is TRBJ1-1, the V gene TRBV4-3, with 10 bases identical to TRBD1. V trimming: 3 bases; J trimming: 6 bases; junction bases outside the gene matches: 7. Germline values: CDR1 LGHNA, CDR2 YSLEER. This CDR3 has 15 amino acids. The CDR3 is CASSQRDRGSPEAFF. In DNA form, the CDR3 reads TGCGCCAGCAGCCAGAGGGACAGGGGATCGCCTGAAGCTTTCTTT.

This rearrangement joins TRBV6-2 or TRBV6-3 to TRBJ1-5; D remains unclear. Germline V gene sequence: CDR1 MNHEY, CDR2 SVGEGT. The V end was cut by 7 bases, the J end by 3 bases, with 7 bases between. The CDR3 is 12 residues long. The CDR3 is CASNRPNQPQHF. The CDR3, as DNA: TGTGCCAGCAATAGACCCAATCAGCCCCAGCATTTT.

The chain joins TRBV6-2 or TRBV6-3 to TRBJ2-2, with 7 bases matching TRBD2. V shed 2 bases and J 4 bases; nucleotides not matched to a gene: 4. The CDR3 has 15 amino acids. Germline-derived CDR1 and CDR2 are MNHEY and SVGEGT. CDR3 nucleotide sequence: TGTGCCAGCAGTTACGCTAGCGGAACCACCGGGGAGCTGTTTTTT. Its protein product is CASSYASGTTGELFF.

This clonotype has only a few counts. The chain uses TRBV6-6 and TRBJ1-6; D remains ambiguous. The germline V gene encodes CDR1 MNHNY and CDR2 SVGAGI (reference sequence). This CDR3 has 12 amino acids. With 8 bases removed from V and 7 bases from J, the gap between germline ends came to 9 bases. CDR3 protein: CASQSANSPLHF. As DNA, the CDR3 is TGTGCCAGCCAGTCGGCAAATTCACCCCTCCACTTT.

V is TRBV6-7 and J is TRBJ1-1; D gene unclear. TRBV6-7 is annotated as an ORF whose role is uncertain. Trimming took 8 bases from V and 3 from J, leaving 19 bases between them. The length of the CDR3 is 15 residues. In DNA form, the CDR3 reads TGTGCCAGCCACAGTGGAGGTATATCCGACACTGAAGCTTTCTTT. This gives the protein CASHSGGISDTEAFF.

The chain recombines TRBV20-1 with TRBJ1-1; a possible D gene is TRBD1 (5 bases). Between the trimmed V and J ends, which lost 2 bases and 4 bases, there was a span of 20 bases. Germline lookup yields CDR1 DFQATT and CDR2 SNEGSKA (reference sequence). This CDR3 spans 16 amino acids. CDR3 loop: CSARHFRATLSTEAFF. The CDR3, as DNA: TGCAGTGCTAGACATTTCAGGGCAACCCTTTCCACTGAAGCTTTCTTT.

There are many counts of this clonotype. The chain couples TRBV5-1 to TRBJ1-1, with TRBD1 identical over 9 bases. Germline CDR1 SGHRS, CDR2 YFSETQ. The CDR3 consists of 16 residues. J lost 0 bases, V lost 4 bases, and 7 bases had no gene match. CDR3 sequence: CASSAGQGPLNTEAFF. The CDR3 nucleotides are TGCGCCAGCAGCGCCGGACAGGGGCCCTTGAACACTGAAGCTTTCTTT.

Concerning this clonotype itself: The DNA is left out, because the CDR3 cannot be placed on it with certainty; the CDR3 is given as TCRdb lists it. This chain connects TRBV12-3 or TRBV12-4 to TRBJ2-1; the table's D call of TRBD1 was not tested on the DNA. From its first to its last residue, the CDR3 has 16 amino acids. The CDR3 reads CASILGGGLIYNEQFF.

This clonotype was found a few times. The chain recombines TRBV10-3 with TRBJ1-1; D might be TRBD1 (6 bases). V lost 3 bases and J lost 1, with 18 bases in between. The CDR3 is made up of 17 amino acids. Germline V gene lookup returns CDR1 ENHRY and CDR2 SYGVKD. The CDR3 protein is CAISDPRSETGNTEAFF. The CDR3 DNA follows: TGTGCCATCAGTGATCCGAGGTCCGAGACAGGGAACACTGAAGCTTTCTTT.

This clonotype showed up just a few times. The rearrangement joins TRBV6-5 to TRBJ2-6; 14 bases are shared with TRBD2. The CDR3 is made up of 20 amino acids. Germline trimming cut 6 bases from V and 3 bases from J; bases unmatched to any gene: 13. Germline values: CDR1 MNHEY, CDR2 SVGAGI. As DNA, the CDR3 is TGTGCCAGCAGCTCAACGACTAGCGGGAGGGCCGGGTTTGGGGCCAACGTCCTGACTTTC. As protein: CASSSTTSGRAGFGANVLTF.

The rearrangement joins TRBV20-1 to TRBJ2-3; TRBD1 or TRBD2 may be the D gene (5 bases each). Germline V gives CDR1 DFQATT, CDR2 SNEGSKA (reference sequence). V dropped 5 bases and J dropped 0 bases, with 9 bases sitting between them. CDR3 size: 13 residues. CDR3 DNA sequence: TGCAGTGCTCGGGACCAAAGCACAGATACGCAGTATTTT. The encoded protein is CSARDQSTDTQYF.

There are many counts of this clonotype. This chain links TRBV6-2 or TRBV6-3 with TRBJ2-7; 7 bases map to TRBD1. V dropped 10 bases and J dropped 1; count of bases not matched to a gene: 4. The CDR3 consists of 12 residues. The germline V gene has CDR1 MNHEY and CDR2 SVGEGT. CDR3 in DNA: TGTGCCACCGGGGACAGTTCCTACGAGCAGTACTTC. Its protein is CATGDSSYEQYF.

This clonotype turned up a few times. The rearrangement links TRBV4-1 to TRBJ1-1; the D is unclear. The germline V gene has CDR1 MGHRA and CDR2 YSYEKL. The CDR3 is made up of 14 amino acids. Trimming removed 1 base at V and 1 base at J, with 7 bases between. This chain's CDR3 is CASSQVAGNTEAFF. The CDR3 nucleotides read TGCGCCAGCAGCCAAGTCGCGGGGAACACTGAAGCTTTCTTT.

The chain has TRBV29-1 and TRBJ1-2; D remains ambiguous. This CDR3 comprises 15 residues. Germline lookup yields CDR1 SQVTM and CDR2 ANQGSEA. Between the trimmed V and J ends, which lost 4 bases and 5 bases, there was a span of 20 bases. CDR3 nucleotide sequence: TGCAGCGTTGGGACCCCCACAGACCTTCGGTATGGCTACACCTTC. It specifies CSVGTPTDLRYGYTF.

This clonotype was found a few times. The V call is TRBV28, the J call TRBJ2-3, with TRBD2 matching 7 bases. From germline, CDR1 is MDHEN and CDR2 SYDVKM. V was pared by 8 bases and J by 1 base, with 15 bases of the junction left unmatched. This CDR3 contains 17 residues. The CDR3 coding sequence is TGTGCCAGCCTACCTCCATTGGGAGGGCCGGGCACAGATACGCAGTATTTT. This gives the protein CASLPPLGGPGTDTQYF.

Sample share makes this clonotype medium-sized (0.01 to 0.1%). J is TRBJ1-2 and V is TRBV7-6, with 9 bases aligning to TRBD1. CDR1 and CDR2 from the germline V gene are SGHVS and FNYEAQ. The CDR3 sequence is 15 residues long. Trimming cost V 7 bases and J 10 bases; bases outside gene matches: 16. As DNA, the CDR3 is TGTGCCAGCAATTTATACAGGGGGCCTCCAGAGGCCTACACCTTC. Translation: CASNLYRGPPEAYTF.

In its sample, this clonotype was seen a few times. This sequence joins TRBV6-1 and TRBJ1-1; D is possibly TRBD1 (5 bases). V shed 0 bases and J shed 5 bases, with 7 bases lying between them. Germline CDR1 reads MNHNS; CDR2 reads SASEGT. This CDR3 has 13 amino acids. CDR3 in DNA: TGTGCCAGCAGTGAAGCTGCAGGGACTGAAGCTTTCTTT. It codes for CASSEAAGTEAFF.

This chain links TRBV6-4 with TRBJ1-1; tentatively, D is TRBD1 (5 bases). CDR1 is MRHNA and CDR2 is SNTAGT in the germline V gene. The CDR3 is made up of 13 amino acids. V shed 2 bases and J shed 1 base, with 5 bases lying between them. The CDR3 DNA reads TGTGCCAGCAGTGACAGGGGGAACACTGAAGCTTTCTTT. Protein sequence: CASSDRGNTEAFF.

This chain connects TRBV6-2 or TRBV6-3 to TRBJ2-2; 13 bases are a match to TRBD2. Germline V CDR1 and CDR2: MNHEY, SVGEGT. The length of the CDR3 is 18 residues. J gave up 0 bases and V 5 bases, and 6 bases lay outside the gene matches. CDR3 residues: CASSTRTSGSSNTGELFF. In DNA form, the CDR3 reads TGTGCCAGCAGTACTAGGACTAGCGGGAGTTCGAACACCGGGGAGCTGTTTTTT.

This clonotype has more than one count but fewer than ten. V and J are TRBV6-4 and TRBJ2-3; the D is unclear. This CDR3 has 17 residues. Germline V CDR1 and CDR2: MRHNA, SNTAGT. V dropped 0 bases and J dropped 7 bases, with 20 bases sitting between them. CDR3 region: CASSDSGRSHAINTQYF. In nucleotides, the CDR3 is TGTGCCAGCAGTGACTCTGGGCGTTCCCACGCCATCAATACGCAGTATTTT.

The genes are TRBV6-5 and TRBJ1-1, with no clear D. Germline V gene data show CDR1 as MNHEY and CDR2 as SVGAGI. The germline V and J ends were trimmed by 7 bases and 0 bases, with 6 bases remaining between them. This CDR3 has 12 residues. The CDR3 loop reads CASKKLNTEAFF. The DNA for the CDR3 is TGTGCCAGCAAGAAACTGAACACTGAAGCTTTCTTT.

The V call is TRBV7-2, the J call TRBJ2-1; 7 nucleotides line up with TRBD1. Germline V gene data show CDR1 as SGHTA and CDR2 as FQGNSA. This CDR3 has 15 residues. Losses at the gene ends were 3 bases for V and 0 bases for J; bases not matched to a gene: 2. The CDR3 is CASSFRDSSYNEQFF. The CDR3 coding sequence is TGTGCCAGCAGCTTCCGGGACAGCTCCTACAATGAGCAGTTCTTC.

This clonotype was found many times. V is TRBV12-5 and J is TRBJ2-1; the match to TRBD2 covers 15 bases. CDR1 LGHNT and CDR2 FRNRAP come from the germline V gene. The CDR3 sequence is 17 residues long. After removal of 0 bases from V and 9 bases from J, the junction contained 6 bases not matched to a gene. The CDR3 sequence: CASGLVPGGLAGGEQFF. The CDR3 DNA is TGTGCTAGTGGTTTGGTACCGGGGGGACTAGCGGGAGGTGAGCAGTTCTTC. Combining the CDR3 with reference TRBV12-5 and TRBJ2-1 gives the whole variable domain DARVTQTPRHKVTEMGQEVTMRCQPILGHNTVFWYRQTMMQGLELLAYFRNRAPLDDSGMPKDRFSAEMPDATLATLKIQPSEPRDSAVYFCASGLVPGGLAGGEQFFGPGTRLTVL.

The chain combines TRBV4-3 with TRBJ2-1; 7 nucleotides agree with TRBD2. V dropped 1 base and J dropped 7; count of bases not matched to a gene: 13. This CDR3 comprises 17 residues. CDR1 and CDR2 (germline): LGHNA, YSLEER. CDR3 amino acids: CASSQGASGPWGNEQFF. The CDR3 DNA reads as TGCGCCAGCAGCCAAGGGGCTAGCGGACCATGGGGAAATGAGCAGTTCTTC.

The table lists this clonotype with a few counts. V and J are TRBV20-1 and TRBJ2-3; 8 nucleotides match TRBD2. The CDR3 is 15 residues long. CDR1 is DFQATT and CDR2 is SNEGSKA in the germline V gene (reference sequence). V was pared by 2 bases and J by 2 bases, with 6 bases of the junction left unmatched. The CDR3 sequence: CSARQLAGLTDTQYF. The DNA of the CDR3 is TGCAGTGCTAGACAATTAGCGGGGCTCACAGATACGCAGTATTTT.